This is a list of T cell receptor beta chains from one sample in a study of control samples from healthy donors and cancer patients. The table came from immunoSEQ multiplex PCR; TCRdb's copy has only in-frame clones and leaves some out. The table shows 110,000 to 150,000 clones, with approximately 91% occurring only once. What was sequenced was blood. The receptors originated from a young man in good health. The CDR3 runs from the conserved cysteine through the conserved F or W. The size field is filled for only some rows; it gives once, few, many or a size class.

once	TRBV7-2	CASSSDHYEQYF
.	TRBV6-4	CASSDAYGYTF
.	TRBV15	CATGTGRNEQYF
.	TRBV19	CASSIDPASREQYF
.	TRBV6-5	CASSSLAGAREQFF
.	TRBV4-3	CASSQRTGVQETQYF
.	TRBV9	CASSVGGAGANVLTF
.	TRBV18	CASSPFIVIEGLDGYTF
.	TRBV5-1	CASSPWSSGLYEQYF
.	TRBV30	CAWTTGTTSYEQYF
.	TRBV19	CASRLDRKNGYTF
.	TRBV24-1	CATREPGGKLFF
.	TRBV21-1	CASSKGATKETQYF
.	TRBV7-2	CASALFQVNYGYTF
.	TRBV7-8	CASSRTSGEQYF
.	TRBV5-8	CASSLGFGGGETQYF
.	TRBV29-1	CSVPGGGRTEAFF
.	TRBV2	CASRPRDGANQPQHF